These 6 T cell receptor beta chains were sequenced from one sample in a study of CD8 T cells in Susac syndrome. Random hexamers were used to reverse transcribe the RNA input (about 0.5 to 1 ug). Each CDR3 protein gets one entry after TCRdb re-called the immunoSEQ multiplex PCR reads with MiXCR. The sample records roughly 140,000 distinct CDR3 sequences, nearly 97% being singletons. The sample was CD4+ T cells from PBMCs. The receptors shown here come from a human donor with Susac syndrome.

The sample holds a few counts of this clonotype. The rearrangement uses TRBV2 and TRBJ2-7, with 9 bases identical to TRBD2. In germline, CDR1 is SNHLY, CDR2 FYNNEI. Trimming at V came to 1 base and at J to 6 bases, leaving 10 bases not matched to a gene. This CDR3 comprises 16 residues. CDR3 in amino acids: CASSEVRLAGTGEQYF. CDR3 nucleotides: TGTGCCAGCAGTGAAGTAAGGCTAGCGGGAACGGGCGAGCAGTACTTC.

The chain carries TRBV19 and TRBJ1-2; no reliable D call. The CDR3 consists of 14 residues. V was shortened by 6 bases and J by 3 bases, with 14 bases between the two germline ends. Germline lookup yields CDR1 LNHDA and CDR2 SQIVND (reference sequence). The DNA of the CDR3 is TGTGCCAGTAGCGCGAGGGCAGGCGACTATGGCTACACCTTC. Translated: CASSARAGDYGYTF. The variable domain in full, with the rest retrieved from reference TRBV19 and TRBJ1-2, is DGGITQSPKYLFRKEGQNVTLSCEQNLNHDAMYWYRQDPGQGLRLIYYSQIVNDFQKGDIAEGYSVSREKKESFPLTVTSAQKNPTAFYLCASSARAGDYGYTFGSGTRLTVV.

The chain links TRBV29-1 to TRBJ1-1; 8 bases map to TRBD1. The ends lost 7 bases at V and 1 base at J; junction bases unmatched: 5. The germline V gene encodes CDR1 SQVTM and CDR2 ANQGSEA. The CDR3 is made up of 13 amino acids. CDR3 sequence: CSGAQGGNTEAFF. The CDR3 nucleotides read TGCAGCGGTGCACAGGGGGGGAACACTGAAGCTTTCTTT.

The chain couples TRBV28 to TRBJ2-3, with D possibly matching TRBD2 (5 bases). The germline gives CDR1 MDHEN, CDR2 SYDVKM. V was shortened by 8 bases and J by 4 bases, with 13 bases between the two germline ends. This CDR3 spans 13 amino acids. The CDR3 spells CASSEVTPDTQYF. In nucleotides, the CDR3 is TGTGCCAGCTCGGAGGTTACGCCAGATACGCAGTATTTT.

The CDR3 reads CASSVGGGPYNEQFF. CDR3 in DNA: TGTGCCAGCAGCGTAGGTGGGGGACCATACAATGAGCAGTTCTTC. The chain joins TRBV9 to TRBJ2-1; D is tentatively TRBD1 or TRBD2 (5 bases each). The ends were cut back, 0 bases at V and 4 bases at J, with 11 bases in the middle. Germline V gene sequence: CDR1 SGDLS, CDR2 YYNGEE. CDR3 length: 15 residues.

This clonotype was observed a handful of times. The chain recombines TRBV19 with TRBJ2-3; 8 positions match TRBD1. The V segment lost 8 bases and the J segment 0 bases; nucleotides outside the gene matches: 4. Germline V gene lookup returns CDR1 LNHDA and CDR2 SQIVND (reference sequence). The CDR3 length is 14 residues. CDR3 in DNA: TGTGCCAGTTCGAGACAGGGGAGCACAGATACGCAGTATTTT. Its protein is CASSRQGSTDTQYF.